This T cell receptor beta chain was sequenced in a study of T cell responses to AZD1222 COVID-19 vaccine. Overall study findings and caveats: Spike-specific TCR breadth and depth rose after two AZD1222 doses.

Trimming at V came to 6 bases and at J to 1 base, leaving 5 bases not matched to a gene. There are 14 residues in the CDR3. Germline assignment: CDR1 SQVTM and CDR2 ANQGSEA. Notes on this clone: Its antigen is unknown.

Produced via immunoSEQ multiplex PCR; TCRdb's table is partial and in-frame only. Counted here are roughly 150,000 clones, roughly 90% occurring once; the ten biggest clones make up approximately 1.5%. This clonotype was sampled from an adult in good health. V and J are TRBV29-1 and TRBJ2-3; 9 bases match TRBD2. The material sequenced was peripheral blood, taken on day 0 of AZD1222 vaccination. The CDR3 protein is CSVDLAGGTDTQYF. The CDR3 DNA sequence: TGCAGCGTCGATTTAGCGGGGGGCACAGATACGCAGTATTTT.